This T cell receptor (beta chain) was identified in a study of vaccination and CD4 T cells after COVID-19. The sample's treatment: approximately nine-day PBMC culture with coronavirus spike peptide pools or control peptides (ViraFEST assay). About this clonotype: Its antigen remains unidentified.

The CDR3 is made up of 16 amino acids. CDR1 is GTSNPN and CDR2 is SVGIG in the germline V gene (reference sequence). Trimming removed 0 bases at V and 5 bases at J, with 19 bases between. Study-wide points: With convalescent patients, a median roughly 83% of reactive clones emerged solely after vaccination. Post-vaccination reactive clonotypes (median around 40) did not differ significantly from post-infection (fewer than 24).

An Oncomine TCR Beta short-read assay was used to sequence the DNA from cultured CD4+ T cells. Each CDR3 protein is one row after TCRdb ran MiXCR on the PCR reads. The top ten clones hold about 25% of a sample with 15,000 to 25,000 distinct CDR3 sequences, about 40% of them seen once. Sequenced material: CD4+ T cells from blood, cultured in vitro, taken before SARS-CoV-2 vaccination. The source of this sequence is a human donor who received a COVID-19 vaccine. The V gene is TRBV30, the J gene TRBJ2-5; D is perhaps TRBD1 or TRBD2 (7 bases each). The CDR3 spells CAWSVLGLGGRETQYF. CDR3 nucleotide sequence: TGTGCCTGGAGTGTACTTGGACTAGGGGGCCGGGAGACCCAGTACTTC.